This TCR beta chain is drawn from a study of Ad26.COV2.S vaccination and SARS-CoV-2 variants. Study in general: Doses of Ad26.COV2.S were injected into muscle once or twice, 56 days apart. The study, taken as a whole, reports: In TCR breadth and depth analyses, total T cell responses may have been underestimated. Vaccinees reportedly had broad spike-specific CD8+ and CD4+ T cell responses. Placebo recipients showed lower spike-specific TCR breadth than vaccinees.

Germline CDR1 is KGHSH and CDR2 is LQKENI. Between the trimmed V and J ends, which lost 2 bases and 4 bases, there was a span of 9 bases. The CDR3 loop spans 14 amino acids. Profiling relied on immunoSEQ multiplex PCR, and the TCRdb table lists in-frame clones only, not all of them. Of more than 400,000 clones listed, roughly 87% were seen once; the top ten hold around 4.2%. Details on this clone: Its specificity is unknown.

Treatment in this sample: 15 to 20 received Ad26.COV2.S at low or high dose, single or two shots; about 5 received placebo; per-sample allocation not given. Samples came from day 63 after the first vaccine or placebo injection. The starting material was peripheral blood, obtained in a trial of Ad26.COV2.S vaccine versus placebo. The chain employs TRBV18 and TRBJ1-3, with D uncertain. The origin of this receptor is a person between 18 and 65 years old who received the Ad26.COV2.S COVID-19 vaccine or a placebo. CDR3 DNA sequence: TGTGCCAGCTCACCAGGGCTGAGAGGAAACACCATATATTTT. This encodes CASSPGLRGNTIYF.